This T cell receptor beta chain was sequenced for a study of control samples from healthy donors and cancer patients. The CDR3 sequence is 17 residues long. Germline values: CDR1 MDHEN, CDR2 SYDVKM. V dropped 2 bases and J dropped 2 bases, with 19 bases sitting between them. Clones were read by immunoSEQ multiplex PCR, and TCRdb kept only the in-frame ones, dropping some. This table holds approximately 150,000 clones, approximately 94% found once. The source is a woman between 18 and 30 years old in good health. The sample taken for sequencing was blood. This chain connects TRBV28 to TRBJ2-7; D is unclear. CDR3 sequence (DNA): TGTGCCAGCAGTTTAGTGCCGGTACTACTCCAAACCTACGAGCAGTACTTC. It is translated as CASSLVPVLLQTYEQYF.